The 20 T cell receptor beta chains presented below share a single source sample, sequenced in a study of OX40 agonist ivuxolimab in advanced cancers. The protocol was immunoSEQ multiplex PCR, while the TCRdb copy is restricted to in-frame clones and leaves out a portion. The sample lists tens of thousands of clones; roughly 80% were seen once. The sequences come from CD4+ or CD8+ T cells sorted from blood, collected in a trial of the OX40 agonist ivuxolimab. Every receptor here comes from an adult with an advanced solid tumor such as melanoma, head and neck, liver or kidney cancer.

The CDR3: CAISETGTSGSNEQFF. The DNA of the CDR3 is TGTGCCATCAGTGAGACCGGGACTAGCGGGAGCAATGAGCAGTTCTTC. The V gene is TRBV10-3, the J gene TRBJ2-1; 14 positions agree with TRBD2. In germline, CDR1 is ENHRY, CDR2 SYGVKD. V trimming: 2 bases; J trimming: 6 bases; junction bases outside the gene matches: 3. CDR3 length equals 16 residues.

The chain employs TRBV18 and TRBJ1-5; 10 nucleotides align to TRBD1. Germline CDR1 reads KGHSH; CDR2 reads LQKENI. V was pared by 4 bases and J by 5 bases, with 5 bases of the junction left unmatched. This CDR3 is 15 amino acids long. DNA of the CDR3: TGTGCCAGCTCACTTACGGACAGGGGGGATCAGCCCCAGCATTTT. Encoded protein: CASSLTDRGDQPQHF.

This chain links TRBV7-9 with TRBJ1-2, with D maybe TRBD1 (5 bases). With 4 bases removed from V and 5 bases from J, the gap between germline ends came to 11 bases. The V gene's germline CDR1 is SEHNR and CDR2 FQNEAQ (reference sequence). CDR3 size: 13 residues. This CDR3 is CASSSRQGYGYTF. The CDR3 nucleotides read TGTGCCAGCAGCTCCCGTCAGGGATATGGCTACACCTTC.

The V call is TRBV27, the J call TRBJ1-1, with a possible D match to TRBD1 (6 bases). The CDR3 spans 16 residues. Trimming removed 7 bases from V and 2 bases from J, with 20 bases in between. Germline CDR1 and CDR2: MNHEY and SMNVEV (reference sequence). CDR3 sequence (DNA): TGTGCCAGCACCCCCGGGGGGCCAGAGTTTAACACTGAAGCTTTCTTT. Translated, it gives CASTPGGPEFNTEAFF.

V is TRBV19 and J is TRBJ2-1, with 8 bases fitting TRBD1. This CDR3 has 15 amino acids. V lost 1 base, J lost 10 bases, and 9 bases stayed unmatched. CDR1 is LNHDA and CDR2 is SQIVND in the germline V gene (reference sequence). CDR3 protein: CASSIALGQGREQFF. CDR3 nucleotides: TGTGCCAGTAGTATAGCCCTTGGACAGGGTAGGGAGCAGTTCTTC.

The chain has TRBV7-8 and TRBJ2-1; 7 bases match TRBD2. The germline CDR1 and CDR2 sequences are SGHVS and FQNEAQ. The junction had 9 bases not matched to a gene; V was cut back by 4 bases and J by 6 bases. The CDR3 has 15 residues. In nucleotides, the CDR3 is TGTGCCAGCAGCTCCCGGGACTACGCTTCCAATGAGCAGTTCTTC. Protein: CASSSRDYASNEQFF. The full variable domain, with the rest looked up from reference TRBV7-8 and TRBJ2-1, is GAGVSQSPRYKVAKRGQDVALRCDPISGHVSLFWYQQALGQGPEFLTYFQNEAQLDKSGLPSDRFFAERPEGSVSTLKIQRTQQEDSAVYLCASSSRDYASNEQFFGPGTRLTVL.

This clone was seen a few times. Here the CDR3 reads CASSQGPGQGAFF. CDR3 sequence (DNA): TGCGCCAGCAGCCAAGGACCGGGACAGGGAGCTTTCTTT. V and J are TRBV4-3 and TRBJ1-1; 9 nucleotides line up with TRBD1. Germline assignment: CDR1 LGHNA and CDR2 YSLEER. This CDR3 has 13 amino acids. V was pared by 1 base and J by 10 bases, with 4 bases of the junction left unmatched.

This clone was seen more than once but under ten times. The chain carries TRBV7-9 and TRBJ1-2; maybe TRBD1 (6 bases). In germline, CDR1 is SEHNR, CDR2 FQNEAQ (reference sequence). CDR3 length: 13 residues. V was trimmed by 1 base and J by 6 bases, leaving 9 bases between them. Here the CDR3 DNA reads TGTGCCAGCAGCTTAGTCTCAGGGGATGGCTACACCTTC. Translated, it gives CASSLVSGDGYTF.

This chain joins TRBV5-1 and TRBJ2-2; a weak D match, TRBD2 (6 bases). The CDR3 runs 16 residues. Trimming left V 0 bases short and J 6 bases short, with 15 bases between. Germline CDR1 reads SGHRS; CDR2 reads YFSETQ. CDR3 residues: CASSLEARAGPGELFF. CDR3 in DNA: TGCGCCAGCAGCTTGGAAGCCAGGGCGGGACCCGGGGAGCTGTTTTTT. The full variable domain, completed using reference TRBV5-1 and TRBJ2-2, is KAGVTQTPRYLIKTRGQQVTLSCSPISGHRSVSWYQQTPGQGLQFLFEYFSETQRNKGNFPGRFSGRQFSNSRSEMNVSTLELGDSALYLCASSLEARAGPGELFFGEGSRLTVL.

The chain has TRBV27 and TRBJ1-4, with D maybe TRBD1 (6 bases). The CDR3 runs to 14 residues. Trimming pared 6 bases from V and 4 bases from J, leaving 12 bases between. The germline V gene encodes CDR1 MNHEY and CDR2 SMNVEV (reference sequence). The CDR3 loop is CASRDRLFNEKLFF. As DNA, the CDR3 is TGTGCCAGCAGAGACAGGCTCTTTAATGAAAAACTGTTTTTT.

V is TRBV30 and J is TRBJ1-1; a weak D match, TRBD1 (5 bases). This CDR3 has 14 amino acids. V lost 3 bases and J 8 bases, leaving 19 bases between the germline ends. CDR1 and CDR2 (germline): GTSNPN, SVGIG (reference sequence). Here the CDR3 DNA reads TGTGCCTGGAGCGCCGGGGGTCCGGGGGGGGAAGCTTTCTTT. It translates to CAWSAGGPGGEAFF.

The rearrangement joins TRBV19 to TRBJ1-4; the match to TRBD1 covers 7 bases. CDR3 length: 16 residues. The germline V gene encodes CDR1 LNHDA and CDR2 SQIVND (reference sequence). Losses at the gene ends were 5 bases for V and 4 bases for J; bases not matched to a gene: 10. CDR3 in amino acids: CASSWGTGTDNEKLFF. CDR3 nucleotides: TGTGCCAGTAGTTGGGGGACCGGGACAGATAATGAAAAACTGTTTTTT.

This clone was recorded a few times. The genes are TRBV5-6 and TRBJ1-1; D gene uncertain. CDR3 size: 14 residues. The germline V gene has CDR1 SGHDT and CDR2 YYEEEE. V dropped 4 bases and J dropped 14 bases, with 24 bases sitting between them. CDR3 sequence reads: CASSPRGRLTVAFF. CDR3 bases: TGTGCCAGCAGCCCTCGAGGACGGCTTACCGTGGCATTCTTT.

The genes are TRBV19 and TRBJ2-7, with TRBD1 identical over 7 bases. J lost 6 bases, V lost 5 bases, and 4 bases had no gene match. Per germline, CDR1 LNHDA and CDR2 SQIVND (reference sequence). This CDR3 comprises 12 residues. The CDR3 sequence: CASSYRGGEQYF. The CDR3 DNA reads TGTGCCAGTAGTTACAGGGGTGGCGAGCAGTACTTC.

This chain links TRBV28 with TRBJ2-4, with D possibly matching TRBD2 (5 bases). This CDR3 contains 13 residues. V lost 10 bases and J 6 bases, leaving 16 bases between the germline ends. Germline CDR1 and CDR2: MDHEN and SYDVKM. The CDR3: CATHEGSANIQYF. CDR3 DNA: TGTGCCACCCACGAGGGATCGGCAAACATTCAGTACTTC.

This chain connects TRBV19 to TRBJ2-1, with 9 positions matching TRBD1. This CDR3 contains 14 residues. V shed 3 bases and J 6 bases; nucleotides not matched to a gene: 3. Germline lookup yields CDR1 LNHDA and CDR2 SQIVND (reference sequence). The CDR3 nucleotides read TGTGCCAGTAGTATGAGGGACAGGGTCAATGAGCAGTTCTTC. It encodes CASSMRDRVNEQFF.

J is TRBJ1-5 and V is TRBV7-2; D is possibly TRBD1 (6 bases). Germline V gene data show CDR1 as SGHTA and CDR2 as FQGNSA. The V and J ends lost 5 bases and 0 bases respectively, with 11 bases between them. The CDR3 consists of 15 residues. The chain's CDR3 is CASSKDSYSNQPQHF. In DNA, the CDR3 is TGTGCCAGCAGCAAGGACAGCTATAGCAATCAGCCCCAGCATTTT. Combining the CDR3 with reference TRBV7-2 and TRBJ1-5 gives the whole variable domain GAGVSQSPSNKVTEKGKDVELRCDPISGHTALYWYRQSLGQGLEFLIYFQGNSAPDKSGLPSDRFSAERTGGSVSTLTIQRTQQEDSAVYLCASSKDSYSNQPQHFGDGTRLSIL.

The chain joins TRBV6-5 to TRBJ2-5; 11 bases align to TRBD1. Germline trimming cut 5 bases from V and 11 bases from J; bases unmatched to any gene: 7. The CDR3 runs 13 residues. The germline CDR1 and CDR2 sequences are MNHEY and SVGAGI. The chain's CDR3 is CASSQGGQGEQYF. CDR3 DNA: TGTGCCAGCAGTCAAGGGGGACAGGGGGAGCAGTACTTC.

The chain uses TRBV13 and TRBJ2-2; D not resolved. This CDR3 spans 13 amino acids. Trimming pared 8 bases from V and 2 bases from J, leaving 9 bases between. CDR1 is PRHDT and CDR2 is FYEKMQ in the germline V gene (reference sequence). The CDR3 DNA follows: TGTGCCAGCGGCATCCCCAACACCGGGGAGCTGTTTTTT. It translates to CASGIPNTGELFF.

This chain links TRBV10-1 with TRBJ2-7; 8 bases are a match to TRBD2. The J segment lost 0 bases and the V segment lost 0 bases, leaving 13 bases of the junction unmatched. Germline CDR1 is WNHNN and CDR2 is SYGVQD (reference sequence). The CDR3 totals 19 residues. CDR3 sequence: CASSESASSSGPFSYEQYF. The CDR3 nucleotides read TGCGCCAGCAGTGAGTCCGCCAGTTCTAGCGGGCCTTTCTCCTACGAGCAGTACTTC.